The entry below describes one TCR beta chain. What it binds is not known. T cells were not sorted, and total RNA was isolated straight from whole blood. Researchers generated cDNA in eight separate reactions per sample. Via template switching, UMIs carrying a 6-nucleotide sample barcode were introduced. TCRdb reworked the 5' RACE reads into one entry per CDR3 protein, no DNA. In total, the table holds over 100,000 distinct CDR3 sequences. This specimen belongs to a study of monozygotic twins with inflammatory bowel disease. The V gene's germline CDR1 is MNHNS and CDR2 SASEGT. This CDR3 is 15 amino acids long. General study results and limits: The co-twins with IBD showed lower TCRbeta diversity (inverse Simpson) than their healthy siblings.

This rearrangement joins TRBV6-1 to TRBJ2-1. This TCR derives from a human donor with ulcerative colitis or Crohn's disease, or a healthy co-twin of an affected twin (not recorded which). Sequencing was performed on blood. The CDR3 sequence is CASSEGPRLFNEQFF.